The present T cell receptor beta chain was sequenced within a study of blood T cell repertoires in COVID-19. About the study: Acute-phase and convalescent COVID-19 samples originated in the United States, Italy and Spain. From T cells, B-cell-depleted T cells, or PBMCs came the material, which was cDNA or gDNA.

After removal of 4 bases from V and 5 bases from J, the junction contained 5 bases not matched to a gene. The CDR3 consists of 14 residues. Germline CDR1 reads SGHTA; CDR2 reads FQGNSA. Per the original data handling: Reference gene primer amplification gave nucleated cell count estimates. The data were produced by immunoSEQ multiplex PCR, yet TCRdb's version contains in-frame clones alone and is incomplete. V, J and clone size are those of that table, while D and trimming were read from the DNA. The repertoire holds tens of thousands of clones, with 80% to 90% as singletons. The sequence was obtained from a human donor in a cohort sampled during active COVID-19. The V gene is TRBV7-2, the J gene TRBJ2-7; 10 bases align to TRBD1. The sample consisted of peripheral blood. CDR3 coding DNA: TGTGCCAGCAGCTGGAGGACAGGGGGTGACGAGCAGTACTTC. It specifies CASSWRTGGDEQYF.